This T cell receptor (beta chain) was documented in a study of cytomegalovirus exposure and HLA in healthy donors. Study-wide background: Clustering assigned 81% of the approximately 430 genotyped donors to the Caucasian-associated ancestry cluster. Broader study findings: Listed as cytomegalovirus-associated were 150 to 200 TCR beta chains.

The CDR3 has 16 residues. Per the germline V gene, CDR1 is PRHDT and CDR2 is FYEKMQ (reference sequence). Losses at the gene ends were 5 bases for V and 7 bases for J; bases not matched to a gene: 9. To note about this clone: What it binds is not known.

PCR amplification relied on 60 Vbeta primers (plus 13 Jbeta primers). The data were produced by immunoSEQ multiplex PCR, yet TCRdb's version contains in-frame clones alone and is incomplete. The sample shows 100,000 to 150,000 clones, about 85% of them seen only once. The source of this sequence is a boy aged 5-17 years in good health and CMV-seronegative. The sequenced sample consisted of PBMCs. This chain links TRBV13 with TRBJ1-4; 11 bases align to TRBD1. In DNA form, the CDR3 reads TGTGCCAGCAGCGGACGGACAGGGGGCAGTCGTGAAAAACTGTTTTTT. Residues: CASSGRTGGSREKLFF.